This TCR beta chain came from a study of T-cell memory formation after mild COVID-19. Study as a whole: TCR clusters were mostly confined to one donor each.

This clonotype has a handful of counts. Antigen unknown. From 5'RACE with constant-segment primers came TCR alpha and TCR beta cDNA libraries that carried sample barcodes and UMIs. From the 5' RACE reads, TCRdb called clonotypes with MiXCR, one entry per CDR3 protein. The sample has about 600,000 distinct CDR3 sequences, roughly 21% seen once. V was trimmed by 6 bases and J by 2 bases, leaving 15 bases between them. This CDR3 contains 15 residues. Study-wide findings and caveats: Contracting CD8+ clones were enriched in EMRA, CD4+ mainly in CM and EM. CD4/CD8 balance held among clones contracting day 15 to 85, and later expanders leaned CD4+.

Source material: PBMCs or a T cell subset sorted from them (not recorded which). The source is an adult woman who had mild COVID-19 (a few samples of this study predate the infection). Cell type and time point are not known. This chain links TRBV12-3 or TRBV12-4 with TRBJ2-3; D is uncertain. The CDR3 spells CASSTLRGFTDTQYF. In nucleotides, the CDR3 is TGTGCCAGCAGCACCCTGAGAGGCTTCACAGATACGCAGTATTTT.